This T cell receptor (beta chain) was retrieved from a study of Ad26.COV2.S vaccination and SARS-CoV-2 variants. General observations from the study: Total T cell responses were possibly underestimated by TCR breadth and depth analyses.

Only in-frame clones appear in the TCRdb table, and some are missing; sequencing was by immunoSEQ multiplex PCR. The table shows about 440,000 clones, with around 90% occurring only once. The CDR3 spans 16 residues. The germline V gene has CDR1 SGHAT and CDR2 FQNNGV. V dropped 7 bases and J dropped 3; count of bases not matched to a gene: 14. Treatment defined: roughly 19 received Ad26.COV2.S at low or high dose, single or two shots; about five received placebo; per-sample allocation not given. The study sampled participants on day 63 after the first vaccine or placebo injection. In the case of this clone: What it binds is unknown.

This clonotype was obtained from a person between 18 and 59 years old who received the Ad26.COV2.S COVID-19 vaccine or a placebo. V is TRBV11-2 and J is TRBJ2-7; the match to TRBD2 covers 8 bases. The sample was peripheral blood, taken in a trial of Ad26.COV2.S vaccine versus placebo. CDR3: CASTKRASGTSYEQYF. The CDR3 DNA is TGTGCCAGCACCAAACGAGCCTCTGGGACTAGCTACGAGCAGTACTTC.